This T cell receptor (beta chain) was profiled in a study of shared clonotypes between healthy human individuals. Into CD45RA+ naive and CD45RA-negative memory subsets, the CD4+ cells were split. The CDR3 runs 10 residues. CDR1 is DFQATT, CDR2 SNEGSKA, per germline (reference sequence). V lost 6 bases and J 4 bases, leaving 6 bases between the germline ends. Across several immunoSEQ plates, the genomic DNA of each subset was split evenly. Only in-frame clones appear in the TCRdb table, and some are missing; sequencing was by immunoSEQ multiplex PCR. The sample yields roughly 1 million clones, 70% to 80% seen once.

The chain couples TRBV20-1 to TRBJ2-5; D is uncertain. The sequenced sample was memory CD4+ T cells from PBMCs. Indicated subset: CD45RA-negative fraction. The origin of this receptor is a man aged 18-30 years in good health. Some clones in this sample may be carry-over from other donors' samples. CDR3: CSAFGETQYF. The CDR3 DNA reads as TGCAGTGCATTTGGAGAGACCCAGTACTTC.